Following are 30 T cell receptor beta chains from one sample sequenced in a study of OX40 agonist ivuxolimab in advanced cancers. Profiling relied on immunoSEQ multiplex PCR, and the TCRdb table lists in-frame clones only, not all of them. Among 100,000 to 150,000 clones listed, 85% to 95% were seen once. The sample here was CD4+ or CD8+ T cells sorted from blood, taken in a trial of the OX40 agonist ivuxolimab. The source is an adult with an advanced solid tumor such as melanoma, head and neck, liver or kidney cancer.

CDR3: CASSLYGREGDTQYF. The CDR3 DNA is TGTGCCAGCAGCTTATATGGGCGGGAGGGAGATACGCAGTATTTT. The rearrangement joins TRBV7-6 to TRBJ2-3, with 9 bases identical to TRBD2. Unmatched junction bases numbered 5, after V lost 2 bases and J lost 5 bases. From germline, CDR1 is SGHVS and CDR2 FNYEAQ. The CDR3 has 15 amino acids.

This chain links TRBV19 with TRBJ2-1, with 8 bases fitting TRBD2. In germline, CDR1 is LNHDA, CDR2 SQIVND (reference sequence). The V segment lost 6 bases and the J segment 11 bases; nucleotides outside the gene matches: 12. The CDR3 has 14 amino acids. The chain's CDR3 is CASRMGREVGKQFF. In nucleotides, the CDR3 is TGTGCCAGTAGAATGGGGCGGGAGGTGGGCAAGCAGTTCTTC.

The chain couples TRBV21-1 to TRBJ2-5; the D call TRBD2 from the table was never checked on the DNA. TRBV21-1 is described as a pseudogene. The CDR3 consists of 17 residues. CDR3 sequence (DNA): TGTGCCAGCAGCAAAGAAGGGTGGCGGGAGGTGCAAGAGACCCAGTACTTC. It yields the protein CASSKEGWREVQETQYF.

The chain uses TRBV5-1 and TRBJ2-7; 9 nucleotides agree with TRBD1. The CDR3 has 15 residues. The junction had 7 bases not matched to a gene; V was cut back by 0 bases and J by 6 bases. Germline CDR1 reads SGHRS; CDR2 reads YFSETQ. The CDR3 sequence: CASSLGQGVSREQYF. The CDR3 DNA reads TGCGCCAGCAGCTTGGGACAGGGGGTGAGTCGCGAGCAGTACTTC.

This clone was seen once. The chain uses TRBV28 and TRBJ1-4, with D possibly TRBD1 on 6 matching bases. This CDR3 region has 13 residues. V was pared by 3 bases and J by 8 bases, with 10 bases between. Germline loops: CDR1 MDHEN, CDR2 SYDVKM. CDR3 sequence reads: CASSFFRGEKLFF. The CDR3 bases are TGTGCCAGCAGTTTTTTCAGGGGAGAAAAACTGTTTTTT.

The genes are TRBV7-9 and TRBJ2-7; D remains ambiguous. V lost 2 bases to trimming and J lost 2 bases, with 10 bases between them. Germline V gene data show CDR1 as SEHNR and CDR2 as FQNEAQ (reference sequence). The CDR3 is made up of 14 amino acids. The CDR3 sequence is CASSLLGITYEQYF. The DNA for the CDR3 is TGTGCCAGCAGCTTATTAGGAATTACCTACGAGCAGTACTTC.

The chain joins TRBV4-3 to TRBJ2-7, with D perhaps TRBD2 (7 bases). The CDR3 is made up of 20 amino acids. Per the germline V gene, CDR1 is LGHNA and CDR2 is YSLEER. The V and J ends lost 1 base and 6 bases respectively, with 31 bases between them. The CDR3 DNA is TGCGCCAGCAGCCAAGTTTGGGCTCGCCAAACAGGGTCTACGGGAGGCGAGCAGTACTTC. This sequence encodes CASSQVWARQTGSTGGEQYF.

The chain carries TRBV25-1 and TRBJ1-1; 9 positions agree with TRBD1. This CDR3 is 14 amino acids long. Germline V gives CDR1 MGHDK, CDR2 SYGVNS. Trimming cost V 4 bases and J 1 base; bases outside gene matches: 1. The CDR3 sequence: CASSADRGNTEAFF. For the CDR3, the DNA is TGTGCCAGCAGTGCGGACAGGGGGAACACTGAAGCTTTCTTT.

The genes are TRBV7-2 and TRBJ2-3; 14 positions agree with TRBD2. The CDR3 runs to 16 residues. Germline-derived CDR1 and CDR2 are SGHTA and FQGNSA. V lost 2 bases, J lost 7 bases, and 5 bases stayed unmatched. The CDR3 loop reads CASSLQGTSGRYTQYF. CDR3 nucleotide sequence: TGTGCCAGCAGCTTACAGGGGACTAGCGGGAGATATACGCAGTATTTT.

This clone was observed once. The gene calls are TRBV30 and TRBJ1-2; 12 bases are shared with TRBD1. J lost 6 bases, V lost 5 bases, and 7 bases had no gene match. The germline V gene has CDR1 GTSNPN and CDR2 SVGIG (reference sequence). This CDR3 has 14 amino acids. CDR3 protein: CAWERDRGQNGYTF. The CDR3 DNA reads TGTGCCTGGGAGAGGGACAGGGGGCAAAATGGCTACACCTTC.

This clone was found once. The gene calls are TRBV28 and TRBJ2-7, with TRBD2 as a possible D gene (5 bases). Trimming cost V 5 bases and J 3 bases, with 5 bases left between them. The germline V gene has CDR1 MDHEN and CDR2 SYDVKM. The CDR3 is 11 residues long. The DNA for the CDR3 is TGTGCCAGCAGTGAGGGCTACGAGCAGTACTTC. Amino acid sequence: CASSEGYEQYF.

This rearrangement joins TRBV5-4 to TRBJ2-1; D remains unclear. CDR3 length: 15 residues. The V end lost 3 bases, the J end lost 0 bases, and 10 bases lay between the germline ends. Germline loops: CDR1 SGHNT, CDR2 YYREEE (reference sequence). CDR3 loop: CASSSTSNSYNEQFF. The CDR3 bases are TGTGCCAGCAGCTCCACATCGAACTCCTACAATGAGCAGTTCTTC.

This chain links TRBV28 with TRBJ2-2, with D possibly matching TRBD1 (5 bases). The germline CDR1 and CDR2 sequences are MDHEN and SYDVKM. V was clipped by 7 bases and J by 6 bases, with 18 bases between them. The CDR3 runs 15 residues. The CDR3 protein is CASTQDKPWAGELFF. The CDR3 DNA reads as TGTGCCAGCACCCAGGACAAGCCCTGGGCCGGGGAGCTGTTTTTT.

The CDR3 coding sequence is TGCAGCGTTGGGGGGACTAGCGAAGTCGTTGAGACCCAGTACTTC. The encoded protein is CSVGGTSEVVETQYF. The rearrangement uses TRBV29-1 and TRBJ2-5, with TRBD2 matching 10 bases. V dropped 4 bases and J dropped 5; count of bases not matched to a gene: 10. The CDR3 runs to 15 residues. Germline loops: CDR1 SQVTM, CDR2 ANQGSEA.

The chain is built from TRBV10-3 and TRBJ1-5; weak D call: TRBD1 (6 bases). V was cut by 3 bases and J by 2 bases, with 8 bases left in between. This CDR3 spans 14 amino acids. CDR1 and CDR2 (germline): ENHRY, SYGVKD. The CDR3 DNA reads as TGTGCCATCAGTGATAGGGGGGGCAATCAGCCCCAGCATTTT. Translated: CAISDRGGNQPQHF.

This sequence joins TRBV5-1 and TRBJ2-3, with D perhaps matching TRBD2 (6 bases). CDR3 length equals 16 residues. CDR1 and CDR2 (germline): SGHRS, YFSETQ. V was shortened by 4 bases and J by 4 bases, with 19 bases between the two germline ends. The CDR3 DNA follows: TGCGCCAGCAGCCCCCCCCTAGCGTCAAACGCAGATACGCAGTATTTT. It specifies CASSPPLASNADTQYF.

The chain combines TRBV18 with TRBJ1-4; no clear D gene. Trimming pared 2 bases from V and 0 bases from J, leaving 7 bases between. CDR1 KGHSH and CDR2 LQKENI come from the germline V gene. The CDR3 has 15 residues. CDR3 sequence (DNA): TGTGCCAGCTCACCAAATGATGCAACTAATGAAAAACTGTTTTTT. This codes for CASSPNDATNEKLFF.

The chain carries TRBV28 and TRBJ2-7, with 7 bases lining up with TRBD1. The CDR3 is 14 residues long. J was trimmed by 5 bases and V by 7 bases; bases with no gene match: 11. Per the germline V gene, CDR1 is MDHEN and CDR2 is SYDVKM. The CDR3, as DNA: TGTGCCAGCACCTCGGACAGGTCTATTCACGAGCAGTACTTC. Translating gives CASTSDRSIHEQYF.

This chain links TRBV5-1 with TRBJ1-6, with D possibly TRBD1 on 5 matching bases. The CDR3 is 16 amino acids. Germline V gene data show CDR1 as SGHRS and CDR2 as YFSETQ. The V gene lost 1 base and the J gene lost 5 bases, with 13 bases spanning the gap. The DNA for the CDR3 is TGCGCCAGCAGCTTGAGAACGGGGCCAGATAATTCACCCCTCCACTTT. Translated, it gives CASSLRTGPDNSPLHF.

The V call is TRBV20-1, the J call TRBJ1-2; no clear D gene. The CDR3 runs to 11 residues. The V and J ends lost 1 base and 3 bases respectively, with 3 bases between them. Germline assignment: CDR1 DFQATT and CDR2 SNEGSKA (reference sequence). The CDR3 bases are TGCAGTGCTAGAGGCCACTATGGCTACACCTTC. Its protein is CSARGHYGYTF.

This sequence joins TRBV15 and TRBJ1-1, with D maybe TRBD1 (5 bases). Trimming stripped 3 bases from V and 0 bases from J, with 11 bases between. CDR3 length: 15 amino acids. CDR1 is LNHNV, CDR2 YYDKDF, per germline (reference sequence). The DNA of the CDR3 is TGTGCCACCAGCAGGTCCGGGACTGTGAACACTGAAGCTTTCTTT. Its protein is CATSRSGTVNTEAFF.

CDR3 region: CASSDRGYGYTF. Written as DNA, the CDR3 is TGTGCCAGCAGCGACAGGGGCTATGGCTACACCTTC. The chain links TRBV6-1 to TRBJ1-2, with 8 bases aligning to TRBD1. Germline loops: CDR1 MNHNS, CDR2 SASEGT. Trimming cost V 6 bases and J 4 bases; bases outside gene matches: 1. The CDR3 is made up of 12 amino acids.

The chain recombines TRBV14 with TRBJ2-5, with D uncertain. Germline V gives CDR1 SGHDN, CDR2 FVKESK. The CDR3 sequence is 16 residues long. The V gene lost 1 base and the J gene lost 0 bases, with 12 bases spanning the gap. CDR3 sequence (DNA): TGTGCCAGCAGCCAAGGAGGAGTTTCGTACCAAGAGACCCAGTACTTC. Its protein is CASSQGGVSYQETQYF.

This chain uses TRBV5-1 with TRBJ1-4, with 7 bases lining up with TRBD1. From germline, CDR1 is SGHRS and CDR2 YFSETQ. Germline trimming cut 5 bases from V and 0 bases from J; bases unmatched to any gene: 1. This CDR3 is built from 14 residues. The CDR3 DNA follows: TGCGCCAGCAGTCAGGGGGCAACTAATGAAAAACTGTTTTTT. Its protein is CASSQGATNEKLFF.

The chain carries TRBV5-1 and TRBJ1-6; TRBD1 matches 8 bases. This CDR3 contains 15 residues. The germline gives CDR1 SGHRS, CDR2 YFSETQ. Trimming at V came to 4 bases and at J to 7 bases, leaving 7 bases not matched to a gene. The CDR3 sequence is CASSPGAGGNSPLHF. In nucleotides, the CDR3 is TGCGCCAGCAGCCCCGGGGCAGGGGGCAATTCACCCCTCCACTTT.

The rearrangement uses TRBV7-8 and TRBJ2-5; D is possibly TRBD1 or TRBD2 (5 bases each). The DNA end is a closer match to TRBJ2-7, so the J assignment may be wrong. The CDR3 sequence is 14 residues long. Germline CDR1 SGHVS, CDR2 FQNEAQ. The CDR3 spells CASSPSRGSYEQYF. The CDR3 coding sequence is TGTGCCAGCAGCCCCTCGAGGGGATCCTACGAGCAGTACTTC.

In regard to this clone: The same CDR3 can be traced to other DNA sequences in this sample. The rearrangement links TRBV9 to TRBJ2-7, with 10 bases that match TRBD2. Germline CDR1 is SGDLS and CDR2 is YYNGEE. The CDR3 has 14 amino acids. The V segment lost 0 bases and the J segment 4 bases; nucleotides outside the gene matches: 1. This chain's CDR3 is CASSVGTSGYEQYF. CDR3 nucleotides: TGTGCCAGCAGCGTAGGGACTAGCGGATACGAGCAGTACTTC.

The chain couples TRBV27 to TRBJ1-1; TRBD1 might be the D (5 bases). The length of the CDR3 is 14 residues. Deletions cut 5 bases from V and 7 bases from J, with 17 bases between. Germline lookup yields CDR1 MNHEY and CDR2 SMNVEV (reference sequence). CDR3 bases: TGTGCCAGCAGTCCCCGCAGGGACGACGGTGAAGCTTTCTTT. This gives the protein CASSPRRDDGEAFF.

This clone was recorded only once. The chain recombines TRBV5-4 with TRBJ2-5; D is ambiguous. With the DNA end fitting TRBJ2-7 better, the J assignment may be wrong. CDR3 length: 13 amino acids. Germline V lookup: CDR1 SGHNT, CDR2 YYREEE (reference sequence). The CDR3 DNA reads TGTGCCAGCAGCTTAAGTCACAGCTACGAGCAGTACTTC. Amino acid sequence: CASSLSHSYEQYF.

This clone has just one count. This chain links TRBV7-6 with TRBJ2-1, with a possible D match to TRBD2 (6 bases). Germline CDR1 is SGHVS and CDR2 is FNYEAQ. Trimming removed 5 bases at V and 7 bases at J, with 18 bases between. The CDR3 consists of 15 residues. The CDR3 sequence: CASSPLFRGRNEQFF. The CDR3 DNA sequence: TGTGCCAGCAGCCCGCTCTTTCGGGGGAGGAATGAGCAGTTCTTC.